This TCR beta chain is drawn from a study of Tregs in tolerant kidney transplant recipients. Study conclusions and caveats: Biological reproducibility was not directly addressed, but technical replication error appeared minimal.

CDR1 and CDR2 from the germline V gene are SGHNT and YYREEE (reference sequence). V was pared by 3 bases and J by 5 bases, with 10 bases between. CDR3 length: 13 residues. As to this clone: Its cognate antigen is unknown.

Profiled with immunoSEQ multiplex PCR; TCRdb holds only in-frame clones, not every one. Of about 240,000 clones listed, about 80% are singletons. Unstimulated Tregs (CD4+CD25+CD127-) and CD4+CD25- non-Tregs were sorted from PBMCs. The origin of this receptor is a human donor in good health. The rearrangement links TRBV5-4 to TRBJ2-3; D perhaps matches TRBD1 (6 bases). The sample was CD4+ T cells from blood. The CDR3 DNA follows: TGTGCCAGCAGCTGGAACAGGGAAGATACGCAGTATTTT. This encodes CASSWNREDTQYF.